The rows below give T cell receptor beta chains drawn from one sample of a study of T cell changes during pregnancy in multiple sclerosis. Sequencing was performed with immunoSEQ multiplex PCR; in TCRdb, only in-frame clones are kept and a portion is missing. Of about 54,000 clones listed, about 91% are singletons. The source material was peripheral blood, sampled after pregnancy. The receptors stem from a female donor in good health, enrolled as a control in a pregnancy study. CDR3s include the opening cysteine and the closing phenylalanine or tryptophan. The D gene is left open where the match is weak. Clone size appears in some rows only: once, few, many, or a class for an expanded clone.

TRBJ1-2	TRBD1	TRBV5-6	-	TGTGCCAGCAGCCGCCTAGTTGACAGGGATTCTGGCTACACCTTC	CASSRLVDRDSGYTF
TRBJ1-2	TRBD1	TRBV19	-	TGTGCCAGTACCGCGAGGATAGGGGGCAGTGGCTACACCTTC	CASTARIGGSGYTF
TRBJ2-5	-	TRBV9	-	TGTGCCAGCAGCGTAGGGCAGGGGCTGGTACGGGAGACCCAGTACTTC	CASSVGQGLVRETQYF
TRBJ1-6	-	TRBV7-2	-	TGTGCCAGCAGCAGTCCGGGTCCCAGGGCTAATTCACCCCTCCACTTT	CASSSPGPRANSPLHF
TRBJ2-5	TRBD2	TRBV4-1	-	TGCGCCAGCAGCCAGGCGGGACTAGCGGGGGGAGAGACCCAGTACTTC	CASSQAGLAGGETQYF
TRBJ1-4	TRBD1	TRBV28	once	TGTGCCAGCAGACCAGGGGGCGGGGTTGAAAAACTGTTTTTT	CASRPGGGVEKLFF
TRBJ1-1	TRBD1	TRBV9	once	TGTGCCAGCAGCAACCGGGACAGGGGACGGCGAGCCACTGAAGCTTTCTTT	CASSNRDRGRRATEAFF
TRBJ2-1	-	TRBV6-6	-	TGTGCCAGCAGTTACTCCGGACAGATACCCTACAATGAGCAGTTCTTC	CASSYSGQIPYNEQFF
TRBJ1-1	-	TRBV19	-	TGTGCCAGTAGTAAGGGGGGGCAGAGCACTGAAGCTTTCTTT	CASSKGGQSTEAFF
TRBJ1-1	TRBD1	TRBV2	-	TGTGCCAGCAGCGTGGACAGGGATGGTCGAGGCACTGAAGCTTTCTTT	CASSVDRDGRGTEAFF
TRBJ2-7	TRBD1	TRBV30	-	TGTGCCTGGAGTTTGGGACAGTTGTACGAGCAGTACTTC	CAWSLGQLYEQYF
TRBJ1-1	-	TRBV5-5	-	TGTGCCAGCAGCTTGGTTTTAGTTACCCCCGAAGCTTTCTTT	CASSLVLVTPEAFF
TRBJ1-1	TRBD1	TRBV18	-	TGTGCCAGCTCACTGACAGGGACGGTGAACACTGAAGCTTTCTTT	CASSLTGTVNTEAFF
TRBJ2-7	TRBD1	TRBV5-1	-	TGCGCCAGCAGTCCTCACCTTCCGGGACAGGGGGCAGAAGAGCAGTACTTC	CASSPHLPGQGAEEQYF
TRBJ2-5	TRBD2	TRBV11-2	-	TGTGCCAGCAGCCGTCCGCGGGGCGGGAGGTCCGACATAAAAGAGACCCAGTACTTC	CASSRPRGGRSDIKETQYF
TRBJ1-6	-	TRBV28	-	TGTGCCAGCACCCCATGGGCCGATTACTCCTATAATTCACCCCTCCACTTT	CASTPWADYSYNSPLHF
TRBJ2-7	-	TRBV6-6	-	TGTGCCAGCAGCCCCCCTAGAGGGATGGGCTACGAGCAGTACTTC	CASSPPRGMGYEQYF
TRBJ2-3	TRBD2	TRBV6-1	-	TGTGCCACCCCGCTAGCGGGCTGCACAGATACGCAGTATTTT	CATPLAGCTDTQYF
TRBJ1-2	-	TRBV19	-	TGTGCCAGTAGGCGGGCAGGGGATGGCTACACCTTC	CASRRAGDGYTF
TRBJ1-2	TRBD1	TRBV4-3	-	TGCGCCAGCAGCCAAGATCGGAGGGGGCGCGGTGGCTACACCTTC	CASSQDRRGRGGYTF
TRBJ2-7	TRBD1	TRBV5-1	-	TGCGCCAGCAGGATGGGACCGGGACAGGGGGCTTACGAGCAGTACTTC	CASRMGPGQGAYEQYF
TRBJ2-7	-	TRBV27	-	TGTGCCAGCAGTTTATCGTTCAGCTCCTACGAGCAGTACTTC	CASSLSFSSYEQYF
TRBJ2-5	TRBD2	TRBV5-1	-	TGCGCCAGCAGACGCTGGGCGGGGGGGCCCCAAGAGACCCAGTACTTC	CASRRWAGGPQETQYF
TRBJ1-1	-	TRBV19	-	TGTGCCAGTAGTCTAACAGGGACCGAGGCTTTCTTT	CASSLTGTEAFF
TRBJ1-4	TRBD1	TRBV5-4	-	TGTGCCAGCAGCTTGGGATCAGGGACAGGGGGTGTGCGGCGTGAAAAACTGTTTTTT	CASSLGSGTGGVRREKLFF
TRBJ1-6	TRBD1	TRBV7-9	-	TGTGCCAGCAGCGGGACAGGAGGTCTATCACCCCTCCACTTT	CASSGTGGLSPLHF
TRBJ2-7	TRBD2	TRBV5-6	-	TGTGCCAGCAGCTTGGGACTAGCGAGCTACGAGCAGTACTTC	CASSLGLASYEQYF
TRBJ2-5	TRBD1	TRBV28	-	TGTGCCAGCAGTGTATGGGACAGGGGAGGGGAGACCCAGTACTTC	CASSVWDRGGETQYF
TRBJ1-4	-	TRBV19	-	TGTGCCAGTAGCGGGAGCAAGACAACTAATGAAAAACTGTTTTTT	CASSGSKTTNEKLFF
TRBJ1-1	-	TRBV10-3	-	TGTGCCACCCGCGCTGGGCTCCGTGAAGCTTTCTTT	CATRAGLREAFF
TRBJ1-4	-	TRBV19	-	TGTGCCAGTAGTGCGAACAGGGAACTGTTTTTT	CASSANRELFF
TRBJ2-7	-	TRBV11-2	-	TGTGCCAGCAGCTTAGAAGCGGGCGTCGCCTACGAGCAGTACTTC	CASSLEAGVAYEQYF
TRBJ1-1	-	TRBV7-8	-	TGTGCCAGCAGCTTCAGGACGGGGATGAACACTGAAGCTTTCTTT	CASSFRTGMNTEAFF
TRBJ1-2	-	TRBV19	-	TGTGCCAGTAGTATTAATTATGGCTACACCTTC	CASSINYGYTF
TRBJ2-7	TRBD1	TRBV6-6	-	TGTGCCAGCACCCTGTCCCGGGACAGGGGGCGCGAGCAGTACTTC	CASTLSRDRGREQYF